This TCR beta chain was found in a study of blood T cell repertoires in COVID-19. Looking at the study overall: Samples representing acute and convalescent COVID-19 were sourced from the United States, Italy and Spain. Sources were T cells, B-cell-depleted T cells, or PBMCs; the material itself was cDNA or gDNA.

Trimming took off 5 bases at V and 5 bases at J, with 10 bases between the two ends. The CDR3 spans 13 residues. Germline V lookup: CDR1 SGHNT, CDR2 YYREEE (reference sequence). Per the original methods: Scientists estimated how many nucleated cells there were by amplifying reference gene primers. Generated by immunoSEQ multiplex PCR, the TCRdb table keeps only in-frame clones and is missing some. Clonal size and the V and J genes are those of that table, whereas D and trimming came from the DNA. This table has about 250,000 clones, around 82% appearing once. V gene TRBV5-4 combines with J gene TRBJ1-4; no clear D gene. Sequenced: peripheral blood. This clonotype was obtained from a man aged 45 to 65 with active or convalescent COVID-19. CDR3 loop: CASSTGSNEKLFF. DNA for the CDR3: TGTGCCAGCAGTACCGGGTCGAATGAAAAACTGTTTTTT.